The clone carrying this TCR beta chain was seen more than once but under ten times. Its specificity is unknown. This CDR3 contains 16 residues. The germline V gene has CDR1 DFQATT and CDR2 SNEGSKA (reference sequence). Trimming at V came to 2 bases and at J to 5 bases, leaving 15 bases not matched to a gene. Specified treatment: roughly 10-day PBMC culture with coronavirus spike peptide pools or control peptides (ViraFEST assay). With 10 days of culture completed, CD4+ T cells were isolated by negative selection. Cultured CD4+ T cells had their DNA profiled by the Oncomine TCR Beta short-read assay. MiXCR, run by TCRdb on the PCR reads, gives a single entry per CDR3 protein. This table holds about 15,000 distinct CDR3 sequences, under 65% found once. This sample is drawn from a study of vaccination and CD4 T cells after COVID-19. Background on the study: There were two doses of either BNT162b2 or mRNA-1273 vaccine given to participants.

The V and J genes are TRBV20-1 and TRBJ2-7, with 7 positions matching TRBD2. This sequence was found in a human donor who had recovered from COVID-19. What was sequenced was CD4+ T cells from blood, cultured in vitro. CDR3 sequence (DNA): TGCAGTGCTAGATCAGACTCCGCGGGAGCGACCGACGAGCAGTACTTC. It specifies CSARSDSAGATDEQYF.